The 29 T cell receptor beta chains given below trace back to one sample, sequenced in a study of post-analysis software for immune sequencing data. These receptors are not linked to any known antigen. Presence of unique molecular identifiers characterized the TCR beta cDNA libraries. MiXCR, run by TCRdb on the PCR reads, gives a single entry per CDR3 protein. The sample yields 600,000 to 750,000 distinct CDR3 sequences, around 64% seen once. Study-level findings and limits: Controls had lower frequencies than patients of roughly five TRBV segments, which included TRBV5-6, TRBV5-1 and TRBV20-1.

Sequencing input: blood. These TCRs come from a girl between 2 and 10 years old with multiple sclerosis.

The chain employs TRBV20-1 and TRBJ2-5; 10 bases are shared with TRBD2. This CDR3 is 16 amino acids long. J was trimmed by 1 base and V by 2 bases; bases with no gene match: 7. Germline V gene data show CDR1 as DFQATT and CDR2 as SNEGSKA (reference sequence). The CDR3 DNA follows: TGCAGTGCTAGAAGGCTAGCGGGAGCTTTCCAAGAGACCCAGTACTTC. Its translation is CSARRLAGAFQETQYF.

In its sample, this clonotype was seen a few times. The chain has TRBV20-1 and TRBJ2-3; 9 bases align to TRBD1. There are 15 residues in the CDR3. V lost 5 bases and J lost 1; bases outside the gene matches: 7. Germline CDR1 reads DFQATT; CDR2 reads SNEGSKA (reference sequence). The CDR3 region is CSAQGRDRGTDTQYF. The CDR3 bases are TGCAGTGCTCAGGGTCGGGACAGGGGCACAGATACGCAGTATTTT.

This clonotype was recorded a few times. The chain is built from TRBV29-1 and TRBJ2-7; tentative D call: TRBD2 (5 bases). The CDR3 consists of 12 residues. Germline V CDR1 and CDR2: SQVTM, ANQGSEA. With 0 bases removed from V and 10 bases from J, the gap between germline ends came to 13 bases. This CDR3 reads CSVEEVGGRQYF. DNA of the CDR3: TGCAGCGTTGAAGAAGTCGGTGGGAGACAGTACTTC.

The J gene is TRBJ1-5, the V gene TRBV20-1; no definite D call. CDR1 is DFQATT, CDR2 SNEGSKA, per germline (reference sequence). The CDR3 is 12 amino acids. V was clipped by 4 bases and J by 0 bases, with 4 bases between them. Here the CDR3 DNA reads TGCAGTGCTAAAGGTAGCAATCAGCCCCAGCATTTT. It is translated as CSAKGSNQPQHF.

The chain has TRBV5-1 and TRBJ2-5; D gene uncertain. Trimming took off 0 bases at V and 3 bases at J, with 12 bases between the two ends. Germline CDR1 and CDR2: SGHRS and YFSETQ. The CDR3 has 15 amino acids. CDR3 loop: CASSLAGEREETQYF. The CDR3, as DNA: TGCGCCAGCAGCTTGGCCGGAGAAAGGGAAGAGACCCAGTACTTC.

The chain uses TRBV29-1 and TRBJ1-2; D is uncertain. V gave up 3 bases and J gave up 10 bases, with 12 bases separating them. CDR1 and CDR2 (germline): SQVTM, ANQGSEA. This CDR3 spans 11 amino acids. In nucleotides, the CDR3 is TGCAGCGTTGACGGTTCATCTGACTACACCTTC. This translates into CSVDGSSDYTF.

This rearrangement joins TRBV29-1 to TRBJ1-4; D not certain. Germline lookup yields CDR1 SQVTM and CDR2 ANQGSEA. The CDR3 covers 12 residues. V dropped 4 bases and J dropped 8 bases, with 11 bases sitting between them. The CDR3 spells CSVVGMGEKLFF. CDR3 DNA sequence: TGCAGCGTTGTTGGGATGGGGGAAAAACTGTTTTTT.

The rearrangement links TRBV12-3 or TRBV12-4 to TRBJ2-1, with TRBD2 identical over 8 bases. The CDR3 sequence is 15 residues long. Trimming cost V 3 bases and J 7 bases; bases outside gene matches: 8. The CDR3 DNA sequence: TGTGCCAGCAGTTTCCGGGGGGGCGGGAATAATGAGCAGTTCTTC. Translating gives CASSFRGGGNNEQFF.

The CDR3 DNA reads as TGCGCCAGCAGCCACCCGGGACAGGGGATCTACGAGCAGTACTTC. It is translated as CASSHPGQGIYEQYF. The chain couples TRBV4-1 to TRBJ2-7, with 10 bases aligning to TRBD1. V trimming: 3 bases; J trimming: 3 bases; junction bases outside the gene matches: 5. Germline V gene sequence: CDR1 MGHRA, CDR2 YSYEKL. This CDR3 spans 15 amino acids.

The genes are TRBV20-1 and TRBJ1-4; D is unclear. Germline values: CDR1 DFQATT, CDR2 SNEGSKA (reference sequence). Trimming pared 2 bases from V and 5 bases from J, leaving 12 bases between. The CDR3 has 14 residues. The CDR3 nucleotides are TGCAGTGCTAGAACGCGCGAGACGAATGAAAAACTGTTTTTT. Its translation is CSARTRETNEKLFF.

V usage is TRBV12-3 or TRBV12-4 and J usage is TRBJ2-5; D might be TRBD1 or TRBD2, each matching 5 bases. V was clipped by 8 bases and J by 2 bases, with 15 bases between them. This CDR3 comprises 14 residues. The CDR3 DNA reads TGTGCCAGCTCAAGGGGCACTAGACAAGAGACCCAGTACTTC. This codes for CASSRGTRQETQYF.

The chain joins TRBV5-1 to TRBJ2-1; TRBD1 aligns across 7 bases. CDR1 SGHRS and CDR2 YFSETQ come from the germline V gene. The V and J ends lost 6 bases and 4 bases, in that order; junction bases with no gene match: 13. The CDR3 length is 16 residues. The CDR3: CASNSGRDSLYNEQFF. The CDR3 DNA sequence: TGCGCCAGCAACTCGGGCCGGGACAGCCTTTACAATGAGCAGTTCTTC.

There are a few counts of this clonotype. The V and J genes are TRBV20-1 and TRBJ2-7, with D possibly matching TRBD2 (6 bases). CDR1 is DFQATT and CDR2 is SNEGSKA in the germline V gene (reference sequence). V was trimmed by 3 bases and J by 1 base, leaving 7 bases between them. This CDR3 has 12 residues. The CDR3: CSASSGSYEQYF. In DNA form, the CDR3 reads TGCAGTGCTAGTAGCGGTTCCTACGAGCAGTACTTC.

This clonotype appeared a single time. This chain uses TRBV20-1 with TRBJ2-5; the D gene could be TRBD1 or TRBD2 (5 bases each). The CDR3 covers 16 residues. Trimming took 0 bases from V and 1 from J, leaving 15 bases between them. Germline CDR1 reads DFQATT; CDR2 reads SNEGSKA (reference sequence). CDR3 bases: TGCAGTGCTAGAGATTATGGTCGGGGCGCCCAAGAGACCCAGTACTTC. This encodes CSARDYGRGAQETQYF.

Written as DNA, the CDR3 is TGCGCCAGCACTTCCGGGACTAGCGGACCCTACGAGCAGTACTTC. Protein product: CASTSGTSGPYEQYF. J is TRBJ2-7 and V is TRBV10-2, with TRBD2 identical over 11 bases. Looked up from germline, CDR1 is WSHSY and CDR2 is SAAADI. Trimming removed 7 bases from V and 2 bases from J; junction bases left unmatched: 7. This CDR3 is built from 15 residues.

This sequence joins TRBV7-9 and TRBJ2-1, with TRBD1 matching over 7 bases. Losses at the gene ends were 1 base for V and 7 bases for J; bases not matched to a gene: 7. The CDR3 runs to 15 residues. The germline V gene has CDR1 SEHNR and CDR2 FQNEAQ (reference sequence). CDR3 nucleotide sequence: TGTGCCAGCAGCTTAGAAGGGGGCGCAGGGAATGAGCAGTTCTTC. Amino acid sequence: CASSLEGGAGNEQFF.

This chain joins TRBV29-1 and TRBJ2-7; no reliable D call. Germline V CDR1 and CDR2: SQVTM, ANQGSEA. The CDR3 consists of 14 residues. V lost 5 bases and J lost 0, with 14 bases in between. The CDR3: CSVPGRSSSYEQYF. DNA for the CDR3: TGCAGCGTTCCGGGCAGATCGAGCTCCTACGAGCAGTACTTC.

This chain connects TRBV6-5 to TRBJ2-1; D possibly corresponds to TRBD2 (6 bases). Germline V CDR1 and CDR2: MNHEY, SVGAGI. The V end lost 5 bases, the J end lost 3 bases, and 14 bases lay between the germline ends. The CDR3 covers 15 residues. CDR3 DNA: TGTGCCAGCAGTCGTTCGGGTAGCGGCTACAATGAGCAGTTCTTC. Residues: CASSRSGSGYNEQFF.

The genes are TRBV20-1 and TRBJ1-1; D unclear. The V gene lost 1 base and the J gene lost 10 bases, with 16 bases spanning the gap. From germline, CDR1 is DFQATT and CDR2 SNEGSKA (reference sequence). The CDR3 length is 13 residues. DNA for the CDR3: TGCAGTGCTAGAGTTCGGGTATCAAGAATAGCTTTCTTT. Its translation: CSARVRVSRIAFF.

The CDR3 coding sequence is TGTGCCAGCGCCTACGCTGGGGGCAGAGATACGCAGTATTTT. This translates into CASAYAGGRDTQYF. The J gene is TRBJ2-3, the V gene TRBV2, with D tentatively TRBD1 (6 bases). CDR1 is SNHLY, CDR2 FYNNEI, per germline. With 8 bases removed from V and 5 bases from J, the gap between germline ends came to 17 bases. The CDR3 sequence is 14 residues long.

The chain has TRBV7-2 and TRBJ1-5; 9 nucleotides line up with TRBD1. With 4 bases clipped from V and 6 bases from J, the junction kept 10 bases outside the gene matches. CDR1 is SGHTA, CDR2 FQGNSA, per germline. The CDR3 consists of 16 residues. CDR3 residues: CASSSSGTGNSQPQHF. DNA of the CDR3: TGTGCCAGCAGCTCCTCTGGGACAGGGAACTCTCAGCCCCAGCATTTT.

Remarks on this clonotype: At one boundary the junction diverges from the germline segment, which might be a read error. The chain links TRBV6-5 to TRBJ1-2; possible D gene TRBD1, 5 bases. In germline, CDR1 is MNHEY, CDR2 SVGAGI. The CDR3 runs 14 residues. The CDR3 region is CTSSYYGGDGGYTF. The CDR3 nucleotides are TGTACCAGCAGTTACTACGGGGGGGATGGTGGCTACACCTTC.

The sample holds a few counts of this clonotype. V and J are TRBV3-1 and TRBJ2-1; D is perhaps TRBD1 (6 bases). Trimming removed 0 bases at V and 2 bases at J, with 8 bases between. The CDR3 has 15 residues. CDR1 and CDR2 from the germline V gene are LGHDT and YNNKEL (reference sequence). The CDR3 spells CASSQETGPYNEQFF. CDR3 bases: TGTGCCAGCAGCCAAGAGACAGGCCCCTACAATGAGCAGTTCTTC.

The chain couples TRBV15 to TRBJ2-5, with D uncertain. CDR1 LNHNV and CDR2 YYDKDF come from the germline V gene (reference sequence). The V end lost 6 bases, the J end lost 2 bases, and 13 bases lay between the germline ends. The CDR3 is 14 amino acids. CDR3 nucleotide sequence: TGTGCCACCAGTCAAGGACCGATACAAGAGACCCAGTACTTC. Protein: CATSQGPIQETQYF.

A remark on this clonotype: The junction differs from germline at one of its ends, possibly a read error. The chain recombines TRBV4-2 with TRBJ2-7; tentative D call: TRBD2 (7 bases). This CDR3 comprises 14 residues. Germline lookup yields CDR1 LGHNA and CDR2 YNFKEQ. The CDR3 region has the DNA TGTGCCAGCAGTCAAGGGGGGGAGGTCTACGAGCAGTACTTC. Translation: CASSQGGEVYEQYF.

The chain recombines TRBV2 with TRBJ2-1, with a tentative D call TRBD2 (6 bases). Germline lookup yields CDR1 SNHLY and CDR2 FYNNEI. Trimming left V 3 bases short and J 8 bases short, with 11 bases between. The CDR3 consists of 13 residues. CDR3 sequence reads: CASSEEGVDEQFF. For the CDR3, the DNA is TGTGCCAGCAGTGAGGAGGGTGTTGATGAGCAGTTCTTC.

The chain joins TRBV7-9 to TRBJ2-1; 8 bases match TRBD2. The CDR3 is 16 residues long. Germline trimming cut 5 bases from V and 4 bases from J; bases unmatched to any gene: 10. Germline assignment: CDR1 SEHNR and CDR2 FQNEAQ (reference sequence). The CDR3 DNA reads TGTGCCAGCAGCCCCCTGGTAGCGGGACCATACAATGAGCAGTTCTTC. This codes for CASSPLVAGPYNEQFF.

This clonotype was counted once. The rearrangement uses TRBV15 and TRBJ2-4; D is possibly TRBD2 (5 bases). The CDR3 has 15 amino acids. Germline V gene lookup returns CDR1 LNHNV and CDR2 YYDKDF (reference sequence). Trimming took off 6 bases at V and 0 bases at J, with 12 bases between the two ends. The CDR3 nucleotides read TGTGCCACCAGAGGTGGAGCGGCAGCCAAAAACATTCAGTACTTC. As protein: CATRGGAAAKNIQYF.

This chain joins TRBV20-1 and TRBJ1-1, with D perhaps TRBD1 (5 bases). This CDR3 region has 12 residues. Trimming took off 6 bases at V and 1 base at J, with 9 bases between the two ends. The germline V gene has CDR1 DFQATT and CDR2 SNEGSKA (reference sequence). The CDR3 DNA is TGCAGTGCCGGGACGGGGAACACTGAAGCTTTCTTT. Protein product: CSAGTGNTEAFF.